This entry is about one TCR beta chain. These data come from a study of T cell changes during pregnancy in multiple sclerosis. Produced via immunoSEQ multiplex PCR; TCRdb's table is partial and in-frame only. Here the sample spans around 67,000 clones, around 93% being singletons. V shed 5 bases and J shed 11 bases, with 13 bases lying between them. Germline CDR1 MDHEN, CDR2 SYDVKM. The CDR3 totals 12 residues. Sequences were derived from peripheral blood, sampled in the first trimester of pregnancy. The clonotype originates from a female donor with multiple sclerosis, enrolled in a pregnancy study. This chain joins TRBV28 and TRBJ1-5, with D possibly matching TRBD1 (5 bases). For the CDR3, the DNA is TGTGCCAGCAGTACCTCCATCAGGGCCCAGCATTTT. As protein: CASSTSIRAQHF. The variable domain in full, completed from reference TRBV28 and TRBJ1-5, reads DVKVTQSSRYLVKRTGEKVFLECVQDMDHENMFWYRQDPGLGLRLIYFSYDVKMKEKGDIPEGYSVSREKKERFSLILESASTNQTSMYLCASSTSIRAQHFGDGTRLSIL.